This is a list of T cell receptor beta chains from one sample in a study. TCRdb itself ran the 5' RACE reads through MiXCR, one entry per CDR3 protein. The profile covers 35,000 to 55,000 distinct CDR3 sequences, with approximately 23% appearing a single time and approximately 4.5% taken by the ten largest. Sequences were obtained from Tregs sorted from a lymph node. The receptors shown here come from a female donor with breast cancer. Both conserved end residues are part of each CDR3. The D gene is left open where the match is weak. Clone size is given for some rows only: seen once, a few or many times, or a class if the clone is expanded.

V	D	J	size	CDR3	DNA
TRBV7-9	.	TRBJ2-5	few	CASSLVGTSSHQETQYF	TGTGCCAGCAGCTTAGTTGGGACCAGCAGCCACCAAGAGACCCAGTACTTC
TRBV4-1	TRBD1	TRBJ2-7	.	CAGSQEGQGYYEQYF	TGCGCCGGCAGCCAGGAAGGACAGGGATACTACGAGCAGTACTTC
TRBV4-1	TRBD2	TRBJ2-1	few	CASSFRLAGGKTGEQFF	TGCGCCAGCAGCTTCAGACTAGCGGGAGGGAAAACGGGTGAGCAGTTCTTC
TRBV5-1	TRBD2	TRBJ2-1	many	CASSLLAGGPQEEQFF	TGCGCCAGCAGCTTACTAGCGGGAGGGCCCCAGGAGGAGCAGTTCTTC
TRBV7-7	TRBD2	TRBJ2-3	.	CASSPGLVGVDTQYF	TGTGCTAGCAGCCCGGGACTAGTGGGAGTAGATACGCAGTATTTT
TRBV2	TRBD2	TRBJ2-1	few	CASSSGRDYNEQFF	TGTGCCAGCAGTAGCGGGAGGGACTACAATGAGCAGTTCTTC
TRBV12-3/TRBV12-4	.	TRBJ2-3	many	CASSFTQDYRLLDDTQYF	TGTGCCAGCAGTTTCACTCAGGACTATCGTCTCTTGGACGATACGCAGTATTTT
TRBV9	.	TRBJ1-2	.	CASSPGGLGGYGYTF	TGTGCCAGCAGCCCGGGAGGTCTGGGAGGCTATGGCTACACCTTC
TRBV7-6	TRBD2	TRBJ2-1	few	CASSQSPRTSGGDNEQFF	TGTGCCAGCAGCCAAAGCCCCAGGACTAGCGGGGGGGACAATGAGCAGTTCTTC
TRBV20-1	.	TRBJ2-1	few	CSARLAVGGHNEQFF	TGCAGTGCCCGATTGGCGGTCGGGGGTCACAATGAGCAGTTCTTC
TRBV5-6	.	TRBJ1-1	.	CASSYETGSTEAFF	TGTGCCAGCAGCTACGAAACAGGTAGCACTGAAGCTTTCTTT
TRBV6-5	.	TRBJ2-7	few	CASSYRDGYEQYF	TGTGCCAGCAGTTACCGGGATGGTTACGAGCAGTACTTC
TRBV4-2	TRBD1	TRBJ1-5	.	CASSQTGGQPQHF	TGTGCCAGCAGCCAGACAGGGGGTCAGCCCCAGCATTTT
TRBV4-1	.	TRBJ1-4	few	CASSPYSPYYEKLFF	TGCGCCAGCAGCCCGTACAGCCCCTACTATGAAAAACTGTTTTTT
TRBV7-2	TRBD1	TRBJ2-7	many	CASSLFPRDSSSYEQYF	TGTGCCAGCAGCTTATTTCCCCGGGACAGTTCCTCCTACGAGCAGTACTTC
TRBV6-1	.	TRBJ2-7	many	CASKDSSYEQYF	TGTGCCAGCAAGGACAGCTCCTACGAGCAGTACTTC
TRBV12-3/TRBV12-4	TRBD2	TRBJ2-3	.	CASSTGTRRTDTQYF	TGTGCCAGCTCCACGGGGACTAGGAGGACAGATACGCAGTATTTT
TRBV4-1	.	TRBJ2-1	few	CASSQAPGLYLGSSYNEQFF	TGCGCCAGCAGCCAAGCGCCGGGACTCTATCTCGGGAGCTCCTACAATGAGCAGTTCTTC
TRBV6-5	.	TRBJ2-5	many	CASSYDRNVGTQYF	TGTGCCAGCAGTTACGACAGAAACGTCGGGACCCAGTACTTC
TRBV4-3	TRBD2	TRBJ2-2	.	CASSQDLPREGTGELFF	TGCGCCAGCAGCCAAGATCTCCCGCGGGAGGGCACCGGGGAGCTGTTTTTT
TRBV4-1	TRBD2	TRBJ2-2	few	CASSQDLAGGQSGELFF	TGCGCCAGCAGCCAAGATTTAGCGGGGGGGCAGTCCGGGGAGCTGTTTTTT
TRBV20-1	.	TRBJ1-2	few	CSASYSNYGYTF	TGCAGTGCCTCATATTCTAACTATGGCTACACCTTC
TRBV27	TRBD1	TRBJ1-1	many	CASSGGARGAFF	TGTGCCAGCTCAGGGGGCGCGAGAGGGGCTTTCTTT
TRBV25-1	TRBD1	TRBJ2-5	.	CASSEYPGQGYRETQYF	TGTGCCAGCAGTGAATATCCGGGACAGGGGTACCGAGAGACCCAGTACTTC
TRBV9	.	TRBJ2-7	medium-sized	CASRGFHEQYF	TGTGCCAGCCGGGGGTTCCACGAGCAGTACTTC
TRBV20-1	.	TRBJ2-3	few	CSARAPADTQYF	TGTAGTGCTAGAGCGCCCGCAGATACGCAGTATTTT
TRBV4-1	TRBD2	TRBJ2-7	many	CASSIRLANSYEQYF	TGCGCCAGCAGCATCCGACTAGCGAACTCCTACGAGCAGTACTTC
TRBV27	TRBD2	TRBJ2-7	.	CASSIGLAGEQHF	TGTGCCAGCAGTATCGGACTAGCGGGGGAGCAGCACTTC
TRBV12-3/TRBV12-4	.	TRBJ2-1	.	CAGTPTTYSYNEQFF	TGTGCCGGCACCCCGACTACGTACTCCTACAATGAGCAGTTCTTC
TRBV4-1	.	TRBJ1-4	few	CASSQEQNNEKLFF	TGCGCCAGCAGCCAAGAACAGAATAATGAAAAACTGTTTTTT
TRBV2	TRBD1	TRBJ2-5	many	CASGGTGELRRTQYF	TGTGCCAGCGGGGGGACAGGGGAATTAAGGAGGACCCAGTACTTC
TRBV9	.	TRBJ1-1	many	CASGTDGDSMNTEAFF	TGTGCCAGCGGGACGGACGGGGACTCCATGAACACTGAAGCTTTCTTT
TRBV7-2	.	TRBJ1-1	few	CASSLFTSSYTEAFF	TGTGCCAGCAGCTTATTTACTTCGAGCTACACTGAAGCTTTCTTT
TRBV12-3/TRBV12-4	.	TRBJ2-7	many	CASSSYLYEQYF	TGTGCCAGCAGTTCGTATCTATACGAGCAGTACTTC
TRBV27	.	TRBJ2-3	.	CASSFVMADTQYF	TGTGCCAGCAGCTTCGTGATGGCAGATACGCAGTATTTT
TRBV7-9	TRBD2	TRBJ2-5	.	CASSLGLGQQETQYF	TGTGCCAGCAGCCTAGGACTAGGGCAGCAAGAGACCCAGTACTTC